These 2 T cell receptor beta chains originate from one sample sequenced in a study of cytomegalovirus exposure and HLA in healthy donors. With 60 Vbeta and 13 Jbeta primers, the PCR was carried out. Here immunoSEQ multiplex PCR was the method, and the copy in TCRdb shows in-frame clones only, minus some. The top ten hold around 2% of the sample, which has roughly 90,000 clones, around 82% seen once. Sequencing was carried out using PBMCs. Receptors originate from a man in his late teens or twenties in good health and CMV-seronegative.

The chain recombines TRBV27 with TRBJ2-3, with 12 bases matching TRBD2. The CDR3 has 14 residues. Per the germline V gene, CDR1 is MNHEY and CDR2 is SMNVEV (reference sequence). With V trimmed by 11 bases and J by 1 base, 4 bases remained unmatched. CDR3 protein: CACRTSGGTDTQYF. The CDR3 DNA sequence: TGTGCCTGTAGGACTAGCGGGGGCACAGATACGCAGTATTTT.

The V call is TRBV7-8, the J call TRBJ2-3; 9 nucleotides match TRBD1. Germline values: CDR1 SGHVS, CDR2 FQNEAQ. Trimming took 1 base from V and 4 from J; bases not matched to a gene: 6. This CDR3 spans 16 amino acids. CDR3 sequence: CASSLGTGQGPDTQYF. DNA for the CDR3: TGTGCCAGCAGCTTAGGCACGGGACAGGGTCCAGATACGCAGTATTTT.